This passage covers 10 T cell receptor beta chains from one sample sequenced in a study of CXCR3-negative and CXCR3-positive naive CD8 T cells. Study-level points and caveats: Naive cells that were CXCR3-positive had more hydrophobic TRB CDR3s (compared with CXCR3-negative naive cells).

The TRB libraries of cDNA were built by UMI-labeled 5' RACE. From its re-call of the 5' RACE reads, TCRdb lists each CDR3 protein once, without DNA. The repertoire shows roughly 100,000 distinct CDR3 sequences; the top ten hold approximately 0.37%. Their cognate antigens are unknown. Source material: naive CXCR3+ CD8+ T cells from blood. Specified subset: CD45RO-CCR7+CD27+CD95- naive CD8+ T cells expressing CXCR3 (TNR3+). The receptors stem from a human donor in good health. Some clones in this sample may be carry-over from other donors' samples.

The genes are TRBV5-5 and TRBJ2-7; TCRdb names TRBD1, which stays unverified in the absence of DNA. The CDR3 has 16 residues. The germline gives CDR1 SGHKS, CDR2 YYEKEE (reference sequence). CDR3: CASSLDGGLLRYEQYF.

The genes are TRBV20-1 and TRBJ2-1; TCRdb gives TRBD1 as the D gene, but with no DNA this cannot be confirmed. The germline CDR1 and CDR2 sequences are DFQATT and SNEGSKA (reference sequence). There are 12 residues in the CDR3. The CDR3 loop reads CSAADRANEQFF.

This chain joins TRBV7-6 and TRBJ2-3; no DNA is available, so the TRBD2 call from TCRdb remains unchecked. Germline-derived CDR1 and CDR2 are SGHVS and FNYEAQ. The CDR3 length is 17 residues. The CDR3 sequence: CASSFVIGGGAPDTQYF.

The V and J genes are TRBV14 and TRBJ2-7; TCRdb proposes TRBD1, but this gene call is untestable without DNA. Germline V CDR1 and CDR2: SGHDN, FVKESK. This CDR3 contains 15 residues. The CDR3 loop is CASSPRDGPDYEQYF.

This chain joins TRBV7-9 and TRBJ2-7. The CDR3 contains 15 residues. Germline V lookup: CDR1 SEHNR, CDR2 FQNEAQ (reference sequence). CDR3 in amino acids: CASSLESAVFYEQYF.

The chain combines TRBV9 with TRBJ2-2; the D gene TCRdb calls, TRBD1, cannot be checked with no DNA. CDR3 length: 16 amino acids. CDR1 and CDR2 from the germline V gene are SGDLS and YYNGEE. CDR3 in amino acids: CASSAPGHPITGELFF.

The chain couples TRBV5-5 to TRBJ2-7; the TRBD1 assignment by TCRdb is unverifiable without DNA. Germline V gene data show CDR1 as SGHKS and CDR2 as YYEKEE (reference sequence). The CDR3 has 12 residues. CDR3 sequence reads: CASSFPDSEQYF.

The chain combines TRBV12-5 with TRBJ1-1. The CDR3 totals 12 residues. Germline CDR1 is LGHNT and CDR2 is FRNRAP. The CDR3 loop reads CASGLGGPEAFF.

This chain joins TRBV3-1 and TRBJ2-1; TCRdb calls TRBD1, which cannot be checked without DNA. Germline V lookup: CDR1 LGHDT, CDR2 YNNKEL (reference sequence). The CDR3 consists of 15 residues. The CDR3 spells CASSPRDWVYNEQFF.

The chain employs TRBV7-2 and TRBJ1-3. Germline lookup yields CDR1 SGHTA and CDR2 FQGNSA. The CDR3 spans 15 residues. Here the CDR3 reads CASSPGDLSGNTIYF.